This is a list of T cell receptor beta chains from one sample in a study of OX40 agonist ivuxolimab in advanced cancers. The protocol was immunoSEQ multiplex PCR, while the TCRdb copy is restricted to in-frame clones and leaves out a portion. The data contain fewer than 80,000 clones, roughly nine tenths of them singletons. The material sequenced was CD4+ or CD8+ T cells sorted from blood, taken in a trial of the OX40 agonist ivuxolimab. The source of these receptors is an adult with an advanced solid tumor such as melanoma, head and neck, liver or kidney cancer. Each CDR3 is given with its conserved first and last residue. A D gene is named only where the DNA matches it firmly. Some rows mark clone size as missing; the rest say once, few, many or name a class of expanded clone.

>.|TRBJ2-1|TRBV5-1|.
CASSLIPSGTLGNEQFF
TGCGCCAGCAGCTTGATCCCCAGTGGGACTTTGGGCAATGAGCAGTTCTTC
>.|TRBJ2-7|TRBV6-5|.
CASSSQGGSYEQYF
TGTGCCAGCAGTTCTCAAGGGGGTTCCTACGAGCAGTACTTC
>once|TRBJ2-7|TRBV30|.
CAWSGVDLYEQYF
TGTGCCTGGAGTGGGGTGGACTTGTACGAGCAGTACTTC
>.|TRBJ2-1|TRBV19|.
CASSVILGDEQFF
TGTGCCAGTAGTGTCATACTTGGGGATGAGCAGTTCTTC
>.|TRBJ1-6|TRBV15|.
CATRADLNSPLHF
TGTGCCACCAGGGCGGATTTAAATTCACCCCTCCACTTT
>.|TRBJ2-7|TRBV7-8|TRBD1
CASSLDPGTGWDEQYF
TGTGCCAGCAGCTTGGACCCCGGGACAGGCTGGGACGAGCAGTACTTC
>.|TRBJ2-3|TRBV6-1|TRBD2
CASSPGLAMTDTQYF
TGTGCCAGCTCCCCGGGACTAGCGATGACAGATACGCAGTATTTT
>few|TRBJ1-1|TRBV5-8|.
CASRRWAFF
TGTGCCAGCAGAAGATGGGCTTTCTTT
>once|TRBJ1-5|TRBV7-8|TRBD1
CASSLAWDRDQPQHF
TGTGCCAGCAGCTTAGCGTGGGACAGGGATCAGCCCCAGCATTTT
>.|TRBJ1-1|TRBV5-4|.
CASSWWGGNTEAFF
TGTGCCAGCAGCTGGTGGGGGGGAAACACTGAAGCTTTCTTT
>.|TRBJ1-1|TRBV6-6|.
CASSYSPPGTNTEAFF
TGTGCCAGCAGTTACTCGCCCCCAGGGACGAACACTGAAGCTTTCTTT
>.|TRBJ2-1|TRBV4-2|TRBD2
CASSRTSGGGGSEQFF
TGTGCCAGCAGTCGGACTAGCGGAGGCGGGGGTAGTGAGCAGTTCTTC
>.|TRBJ1-2|TRBV7-9|.
CASSFGTSNYGYTF
TGTGCCAGCAGCTTTGGCACGTCTAACTATGGCTACACCTTC
>.|TRBJ2-7|TRBV15|TRBD2
CATSIGLAASYEQYF
TGTGCCACCAGCATAGGTCTAGCGGCCTCCTACGAGCAGTACTTC
>.|TRBJ2-2|TRBV7-9|.
CASSFDVTGELFF
TGTGCCAGCAGCTTCGACGTTACCGGGGAGCTGTTTTTT
>.|TRBJ2-7|TRBV7-8|.
CASSLSVEQYF
TGTGCCAGCAGCTTATCCGTCGAGCAGTACTTC
>.|TRBJ2-2|TRBV7-9|TRBD2
CASSLELAGGPWELFF
TGTGCCAGCAGCTTAGAGCTGGCGGGAGGGCCGTGGGAGCTGTTTTTT
>.|TRBJ2-7|TRBV5-4|.
CASSFRVDDEQYF
TGTGCCAGCAGCTTCCGGGTAGACGACGAGCAGTACTTC
>.|TRBJ2-5|TRBV7-2|.
CASSLVNQETQYF
TGTGCCAGCAGCTTGGTTAACCAAGAGACCCAGTACTTC
>.|TRBJ2-1|TRBV29-1|TRBD2
CSVEDLATSGKMDFNEQFF
TGCAGCGTTGAAGATCTTGCGACTAGCGGGAAGATGGATTTCAATGAGCAGTTCTTC
>.|TRBJ2-2|TRBV6-6|.
CASTKPGSGELFF
TGTGCCAGCACCAAGCCAGGTTCCGGGGAGCTGTTTTTT
>.|TRBJ1-1|TRBV11-1|.
CASSLGSEAFF
TGTGCCAGCAGCTTAGGGTCTGAAGCTTTCTTT
>.|TRBJ1-2|TRBV16|.
CASSQNRGPGANYGYTF
TGTGCCAGCAGCCAGAATCGGGGACCCGGAGCTAACTATGGCTACACCTTC
>.|TRBJ2-5|TRBV5-5|.
CASSGQETQYF
TGTGCCAGCAGCGGCCAAGAGACCCAGTACTTC
>.|TRBJ1-2|TRBV15|.
CATSRDFQLYGYTF
TGTGCCACCAGCAGAGATTTTCAGCTCTATGGCTACACCTTC
>.|TRBJ2-3|TRBV27|.
CASSGTRVDADTQYF
TGTGCCAGCAGTGGTACTAGAGTTGATGCAGATACGCAGTATTTT
>.|TRBJ1-3|TRBV6-6|.
CASSYDSSGGNTIYF
TGTGCCAGCAGTTACGACAGTTCAGGGGGAAACACCATATATTTT
>.|TRBJ2-2|TRBV7-2|.
CASSPQRDTGELFF
TGTGCCAGCAGCCCCCAGCGGGACACCGGGGAGCTGTTTTTT
>.|TRBJ2-1|TRBV28|TRBD1
CASSLRSGTGLYNEQFF
TGTGCCAGCAGTTTACGTTCCGGGACAGGGCTTTACAATGAGCAGTTCTTC
>.|TRBJ2-1|TRBV11-3|TRBD1
CASSLEWGTGVGNEQFF
TGTGCCAGCAGCTTAGAATGGGGGACAGGGGTGGGAAATGAGCAGTTCTTC
>.|TRBJ2-2|TRBV19|TRBD2
CASRREQASGYTGELFF
TGTGCCAGTAGAAGGGAACAGGCTAGCGGATACACCGGGGAGCTGTTTTTT
>.|TRBJ1-6|TRBV7-2|.
CASSLQSSYNSPLHF
TGTGCCAGCAGCTTACAGAGCTCCTATAATTCACCCCTCCACTTT
>.|TRBJ2-3|TRBV27|.
CASSLEGVPDTQYF
TGTGCCAGCAGTTTAGAGGGGGTCCCAGATACGCAGTATTTT